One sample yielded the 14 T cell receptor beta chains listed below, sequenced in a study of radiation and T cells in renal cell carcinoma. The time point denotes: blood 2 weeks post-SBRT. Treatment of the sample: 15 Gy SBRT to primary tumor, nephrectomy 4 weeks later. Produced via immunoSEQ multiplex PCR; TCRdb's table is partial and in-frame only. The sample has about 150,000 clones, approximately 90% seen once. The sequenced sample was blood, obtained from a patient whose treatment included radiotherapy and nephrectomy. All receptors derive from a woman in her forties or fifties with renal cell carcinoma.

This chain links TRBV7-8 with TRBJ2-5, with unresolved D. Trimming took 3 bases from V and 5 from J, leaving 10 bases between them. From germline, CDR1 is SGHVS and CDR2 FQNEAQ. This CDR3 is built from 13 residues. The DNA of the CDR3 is TGTGCCAGCAGCTTTGGAGTTGGGGAGACCCAGTACTTC. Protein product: CASSFGVGETQYF.

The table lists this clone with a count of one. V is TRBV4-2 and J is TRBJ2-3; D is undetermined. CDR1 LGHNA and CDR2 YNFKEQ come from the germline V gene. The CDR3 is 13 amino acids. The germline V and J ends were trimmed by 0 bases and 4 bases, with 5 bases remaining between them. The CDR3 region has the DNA TGTGCCAGCAGCCAAGATTGGTCAGATACGCAGTATTTT. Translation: CASSQDWSDTQYF.

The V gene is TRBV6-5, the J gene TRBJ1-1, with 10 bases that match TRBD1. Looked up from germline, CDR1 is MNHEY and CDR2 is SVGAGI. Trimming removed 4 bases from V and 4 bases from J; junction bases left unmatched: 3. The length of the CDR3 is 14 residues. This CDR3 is CASSSDRGVTEAFF. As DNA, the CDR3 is TGTGCCAGCAGTTCGGACAGGGGGGTCACTGAAGCTTTCTTT.

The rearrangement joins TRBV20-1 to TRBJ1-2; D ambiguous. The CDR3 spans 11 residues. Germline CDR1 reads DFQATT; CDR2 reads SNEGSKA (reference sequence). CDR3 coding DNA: TGCAGCGACCGGGGTAACTATGGCTACACCTTC. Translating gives CSDRGNYGYTF.

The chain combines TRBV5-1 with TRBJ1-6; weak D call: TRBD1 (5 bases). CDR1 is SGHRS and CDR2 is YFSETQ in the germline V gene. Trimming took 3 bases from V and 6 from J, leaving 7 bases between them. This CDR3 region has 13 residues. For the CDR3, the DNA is TGCGCCAGCAGCTCGGGACCTAATTCACCCCTCCACTTT. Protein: CASSSGPNSPLHF.

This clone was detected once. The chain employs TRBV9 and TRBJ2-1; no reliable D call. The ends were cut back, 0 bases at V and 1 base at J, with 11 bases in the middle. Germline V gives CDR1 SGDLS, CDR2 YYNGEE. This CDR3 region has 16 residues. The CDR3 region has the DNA TGTGCCAGCAGCGTAGATGGTAGTCAGTCCTACAATGAGCAGTTCTTC. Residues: CASSVDGSQSYNEQFF.

The CDR3 nucleotides read TGTGCCAGCAGCTTAGCGCTCGGGACAGGGTTCGAAAAACTGTTTTTT. Translating gives CASSLALGTGFEKLFF. V gene TRBV7-2 combines with J gene TRBJ1-4, with 9 bases lining up with TRBD1. The CDR3 extends over 16 amino acids. Per the germline V gene, CDR1 is SGHTA and CDR2 is FQGNSA. Unmatched junction bases numbered 7, after V lost 0 bases and J lost 8 bases.

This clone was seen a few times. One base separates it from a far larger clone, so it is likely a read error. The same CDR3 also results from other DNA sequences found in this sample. CDR3 sequence reads: CASSQDLRSEKLFF. For the CDR3, the DNA is TGTGCCAGCAGCCAAGACCTACGGTCGGAAAAACTGTTTTTT. The rearrangement links TRBV5-4 to TRBJ1-4; D ambiguous. Germline CDR1 reads SGHNT; CDR2 reads YYREEE (reference sequence). The CDR3 is 14 residues long. V shed 4 bases and J shed 8 bases, with 15 bases lying between them.

CDR3 region: CASSMAGVGREQYF. CDR3 nucleotide sequence: TGTGCCAGTAGTATGGCGGGTGTTGGGCGAGAGCAGTACTTC. V is TRBV19 and J is TRBJ2-7, with a tentative D call TRBD2 (5 bases). CDR1 is LNHDA and CDR2 is SQIVND in the germline V gene (reference sequence). CDR3 length: 14 amino acids. V was clipped by 3 bases and J by 7 bases, with 16 bases between them.

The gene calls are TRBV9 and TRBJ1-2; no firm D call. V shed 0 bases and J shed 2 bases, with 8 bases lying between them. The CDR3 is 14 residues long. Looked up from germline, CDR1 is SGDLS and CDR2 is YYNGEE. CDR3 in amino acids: CASSVDQRNYGYTF. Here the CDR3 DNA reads TGTGCCAGCAGCGTAGATCAGAGAAACTATGGCTACACCTTC.

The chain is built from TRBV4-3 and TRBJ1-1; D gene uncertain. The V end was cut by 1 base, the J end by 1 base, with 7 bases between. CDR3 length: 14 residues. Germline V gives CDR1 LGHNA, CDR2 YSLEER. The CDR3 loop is CASSQAGRNTEAFF. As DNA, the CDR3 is TGCGCCAGCAGCCAAGCCGGTAGGAACACTGAAGCTTTCTTT.

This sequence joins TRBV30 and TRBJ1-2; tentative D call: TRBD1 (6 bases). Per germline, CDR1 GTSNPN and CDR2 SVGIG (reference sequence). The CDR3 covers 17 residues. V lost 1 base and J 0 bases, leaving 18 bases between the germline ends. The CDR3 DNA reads TGTGCCTGGAGTGGGGTAGCAGGGGTGAACCCTAACTATGGCTACACCTTC. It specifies CAWSGVAGVNPNYGYTF.

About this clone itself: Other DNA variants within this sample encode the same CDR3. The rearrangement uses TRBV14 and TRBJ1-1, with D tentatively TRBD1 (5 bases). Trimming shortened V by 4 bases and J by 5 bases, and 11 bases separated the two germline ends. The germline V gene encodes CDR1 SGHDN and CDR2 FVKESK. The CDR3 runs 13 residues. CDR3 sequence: CASSPLTDTEAFF. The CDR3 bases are TGTGCCAGCAGCCCTCTGACAGATACTGAAGCTTTCTTT.

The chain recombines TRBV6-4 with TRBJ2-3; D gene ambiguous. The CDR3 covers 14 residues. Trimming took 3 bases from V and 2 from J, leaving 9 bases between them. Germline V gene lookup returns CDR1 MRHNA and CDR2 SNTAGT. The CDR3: CASSEGSVTDTQYF. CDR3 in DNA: TGTGCCAGCAGTGAAGGGTCAGTCACAGATACGCAGTATTTT.